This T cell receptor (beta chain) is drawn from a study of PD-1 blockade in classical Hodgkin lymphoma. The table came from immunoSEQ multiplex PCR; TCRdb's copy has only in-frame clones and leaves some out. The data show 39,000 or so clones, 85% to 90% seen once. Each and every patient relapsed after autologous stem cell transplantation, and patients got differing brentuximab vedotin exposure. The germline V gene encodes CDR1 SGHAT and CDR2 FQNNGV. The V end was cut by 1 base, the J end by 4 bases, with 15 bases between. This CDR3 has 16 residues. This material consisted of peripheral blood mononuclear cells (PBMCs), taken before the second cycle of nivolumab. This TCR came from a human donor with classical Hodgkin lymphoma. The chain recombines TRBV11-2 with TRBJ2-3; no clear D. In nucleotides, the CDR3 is TGTGCCAGCAGCTTAGTTGGTAGGGTAGGAGCAGATACGCAGTATTTT. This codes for CASSLVGRVGADTQYF.